Listed below are T cell receptor beta chains from one sample, sequenced in a study of blood T cell repertoires in COVID-19. Method: immunoSEQ multiplex PCR; TCRdb's copy keeps in-frame clones and lacks some. Here the sample spans some 180,000 clones, approximately 80% being singletons. Sequenced: PBMCs or T cells enriched from blood (not recorded which). All receptors derive from a man aged 60 to 75 who had been exposed to COVID-19. The CDR3 runs from the conserved cysteine through the conserved F or W. Each record gives: CDR3 protein, CDR3 DNA, D gene, V gene, clone size, J gene. D genes are given only for firm matches. The size field is filled for only some rows; it gives once, few, many or a size class.

CASSLAATGGRYNEQFF | TGTGCCAGCAGCTTAGCGGCGACGGGCGGGCGGTACAATGAGCAGTTCTTC | . | TRBV7-8 | . | TRBJ2-1
CATSDLEEPNQETQYF | TGTGCCACCAGTGATTTGGAGGAGCCAAACCAAGAGACCCAGTACTTC | . | TRBV24-1 | few | TRBJ2-5
CASTVIPGGTEAFF | TGTGCCAGCACCGTTATCCCAGGGGGCACTGAAGCTTTCTTT | TRBD1 | TRBV2 | . | TRBJ1-1
CASSLTGGANTEAFF | TGTGCCAGCAGCTTGACAGGGGGGGCGAACACTGAAGCTTTCTTT | TRBD1 | TRBV11-2 | . | TRBJ1-1
CASSLSGRARTDTQYF | TGTGCCAGCAGCTTAAGCGGGAGGGCCCGGACAGATACGCAGTATTTT | TRBD2 | TRBV7-2 | once | TRBJ2-3
CASSLGTGRHGPQHF | TGTGCCAGCAGCTTAGGTACGGGTCGCCATGGGCCCCAGCATTTT | . | TRBV7-9 | . | TRBJ1-5
CASSLQAGGPADTQYF | TGTGCCAGCAGCTTGCAAGCGGGAGGGCCGGCAGATACGCAGTATTTT | TRBD2 | TRBV5-6 | . | TRBJ2-3
CASSLTASGSGELFF | TGTGCCAGCAGCTTAACGGCTAGCGGGAGCGGGGAGCTGTTTTTT | TRBD2 | TRBV7-3 | few | TRBJ2-2
CASSKGPHPGTGPSSYNSPLHF | TGTGCCAGCAGCAAAGGTCCCCACCCCGGGACAGGGCCTAGCTCCTATAATTCACCCCTCCACTTT | . | TRBV21-1 | . | TRBJ1-6
CASSLVPDSNYGYTF | TGTGCCAGCAGCTTGGTGCCCGACAGCAACTATGGCTACACCTTC | . | TRBV5-6 | . | TRBJ1-2
CASSLSAGASLLTQYF | TGTGCCAGCAGCTTATCTGCGGGAGCGTCCCTTCTTACGCAGTATTTT | TRBD2 | TRBV11-2 | . | TRBJ2-3
CASSERLAGGIGELFF | TGCGCCAGCAGCGAAAGACTAGCGGGAGGAATCGGGGAGCTGTTTTTT | TRBD2 | TRBV5-1 | . | TRBJ2-2
CASYSGRGTDTQYF | TGTGCCAGTTATAGCGGGAGGGGCACAGATACGCAGTATTTT | TRBD2 | TRBV6-5 | . | TRBJ2-3
CASSLDGQANQPQHF | TGCGCCAGCAGCTTGGACGGACAGGCAAATCAGCCCCAGCATTTT | TRBD1 | TRBV5-1 | . | TRBJ1-5
CASSPRTGLYGYTF | TGTGCCAGCAGTCCCCGGACAGGGCTCTATGGCTACACCTTC | TRBD1 | TRBV6-5 | . | TRBJ1-2
CASSQELTSYNEQFF | TGCGCCAGCAGCCAAGAACTTACCTCGTACAATGAGCAGTTCTTC | . | TRBV4-3 | . | TRBJ2-1
CASSWNLGQMNTEAFF | TGCGCCAGCAGCTGGAACCTGGGACAGATGAACACTGAAGCTTTCTTT | TRBD1 | TRBV5-1 | once | TRBJ1-1
CASSPSGNSGNTIYF | TGTGCCAGCAGCCCATCCGGTAACTCTGGAAACACCATATATTTT | . | TRBV7-2 | once | TRBJ1-3
CASSFTGGGYTF | TGCGCCAGCAGCTTTACAGGGGGTGGCTACACCTTC | TRBD1 | TRBV5-1 | few | TRBJ1-2
CASSDPSGTGGEETQYF | TGCGCCAGCAGTGACCCATCCGGGACAGGGGGTGAAGAGACCCAGTACTTC | TRBD1 | TRBV10-1 | . | TRBJ2-5
CATSDRDRAHTGELFF | TGTGCCACCAGTGACCGGGACAGGGCCCACACCGGGGAGCTGTTTTTT | TRBD1 | TRBV24-1 | . | TRBJ2-2
CSVGTAKGNEQFF | TGCAGCGTTGGGACAGCTAAGGGGAATGAGCAGTTCTTC | . | TRBV29-1 | . | TRBJ2-1
CASRLYQGSTGELFF | TGTGCCAGCAGACTTTATCAGGGTTCCACCGGGGAGCTGTTTTTT | . | TRBV6-5 | . | TRBJ2-2
CSVSVSGVNTEAFF | TGCAGCGTCAGTGTCTCAGGGGTGAACACTGAAGCTTTCTTT | . | TRBV29-1 | . | TRBJ1-1
CASSFDGGGLYTF | TGTGCCAGCAGTTTCGATGGGGGGGGACTCTACACCTTC | . | TRBV27 | . | TRBJ1-2
CASSAKGQGKTQYF | TGTGCCAGCAGCGCAAAGGGACAGGGGAAGACCCAGTACTTC | TRBD1 | TRBV13 | once | TRBJ2-5
CASSPLAGGGNTGELFF | TGTGCCAGCAGCCCATTAGCAGGGGGCGGGAACACCGGGGAGCTGTTTTTT | TRBD1 | TRBV7-8 | . | TRBJ2-2
CASSRGQGQGKETQYF | TGCGCCAGCAGCCGAGGTCAGGGACAGGGGAAAGAGACCCAGTACTTC | TRBD1 | TRBV5-1 | . | TRBJ2-5
CATSLGTSASNEQFF | TGTGCCACCAGTCTCGGCACTAGCGCATCCAATGAGCAGTTCTTC | TRBD2 | TRBV24-1 | . | TRBJ2-1
CASSLDTGVHEQYF | TGCGCCAGCAGCTTGGATACAGGGGTACACGAGCAGTACTTC | TRBD1 | TRBV5-1 | . | TRBJ2-7
CASSLGAANYGYTF | TGTGCCAGCAGCTTAGGCGCGGCGAACTATGGCTACACCTTC | . | TRBV7-2 | . | TRBJ1-2
CASSPGLAGNHEQFF | TGCGCCAGCAGCCCTGGACTAGCGGGAAACCATGAGCAGTTCTTC | TRBD2 | TRBV5-1 | . | TRBJ2-1
CASSPIVGELFF | TGTGCCAGCAGCCCCATTGTCGGGGAGCTGTTTTTT | . | TRBV3-1/TRBV3-2 | . | TRBJ2-2
CASSFSSGEGNEQFF | TGCGCCAGCAGCTTTTCTAGCGGGGAGGGCAATGAGCAGTTCTTC | TRBD2 | TRBV5-1 | . | TRBJ2-1
CASSLDIRGEAFF | TGTGCCAGCAGCCTGGACATCAGAGGGGAAGCTTTCTTT | . | TRBV5-6 | . | TRBJ1-1
CASRLGRSTQYF | TGTGCCAGCAGGCTAGGCCGTTCCACGCAGTATTTT | . | TRBV27 | . | TRBJ2-3
CASSPNPGHEQYF | TGTGCCAGCTCACCAAATCCAGGCCACGAGCAGTACTTC | . | TRBV18 | . | TRBJ2-7
CASSSDWPQETQYF | TGCGCCAGCAGCTCCGACTGGCCGCAAGAGACCCAGTACTTC | . | TRBV5-1 | . | TRBJ2-5
CASSQASGPQETQYF | TGTGCCAGCAGCCAGGCTAGCGGGCCCCAAGAGACCCAGTACTTC | TRBD2 | TRBV3-1/TRBV3-2 | . | TRBJ2-5
CASSAQGASYGYTF | TGCGCCAGCAGCGCCCAGGGGGCGTCGTATGGCTACACCTTC | TRBD1 | TRBV5-1 | . | TRBJ1-2
CASSFPGVPEAFF | TGTGCCAGCAGCTTCCCAGGGGTGCCTGAAGCTTTCTTT | . | TRBV7-2 | . | TRBJ1-1
CASKQTGWRGGYTF | TGTGCCAGCAAACAGACAGGGTGGCGGGGTGGCTACACCTTC | TRBD1 | TRBV2 | . | TRBJ1-2
CASGRGEDTEAFF | TGCGCCAGCGGCAGGGGTGAGGACACTGAAGCTTTCTTT | . | TRBV5-1 | . | TRBJ1-1
CASSDSRTTGGSPRETQYF | TGTGCCAGCAGCGACTCGAGAACGACCGGGGGATCTCCAAGAGAGACCCAGTACTTC | . | TRBV7-9 | few | TRBJ2-5
CASSEGLAGSNEQFF | TGTGCCAGCAGCGAGGGACTAGCGGGAAGCAATGAGCAGTTCTTC | TRBD2 | TRBV7-7 | . | TRBJ2-1
CASSMPRGNSGANVLTF | TGTGCCAGTAGTATGCCCCGGGGAAACTCTGGGGCCAACGTCCTGACTTTC | . | TRBV19 | . | TRBJ2-6
CAWSTQGWNTEAFF | TGTGCCTGGAGTACGCAGGGCTGGAACACTGAAGCTTTCTTT | . | TRBV30 | . | TRBJ1-1
CASSKNGGQSNQPQHF | TGTGCCAGTAGCAAAAATGGGGGACAGAGTAATCAGCCCCAGCATTTT | TRBD1 | TRBV19 | many | TRBJ1-5
CASSLPGLAGGWNEQFF | TGTGCCAGCAGCTTACCCGGACTAGCGGGAGGCTGGAATGAGCAGTTCTTC | TRBD2 | TRBV5-4 | few | TRBJ2-1